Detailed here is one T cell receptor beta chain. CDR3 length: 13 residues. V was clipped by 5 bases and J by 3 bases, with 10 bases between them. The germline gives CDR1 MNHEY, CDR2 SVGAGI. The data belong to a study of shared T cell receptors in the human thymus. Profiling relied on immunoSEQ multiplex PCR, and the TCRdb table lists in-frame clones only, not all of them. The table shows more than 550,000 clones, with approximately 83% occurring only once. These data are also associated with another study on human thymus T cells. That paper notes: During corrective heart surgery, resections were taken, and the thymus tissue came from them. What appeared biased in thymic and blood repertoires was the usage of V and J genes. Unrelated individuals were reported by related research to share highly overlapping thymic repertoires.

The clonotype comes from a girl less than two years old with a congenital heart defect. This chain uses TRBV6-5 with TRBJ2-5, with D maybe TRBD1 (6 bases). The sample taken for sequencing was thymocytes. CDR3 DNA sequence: TGTGCCAGCAGTCTACGACAGGAAGAGACCCAGTACTTC. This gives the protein CASSLRQEETQYF.